This record concerns one TCR beta chain sequence. The antigen it binds to is not known. Per-base qualities were not stored, and no clone one base away is much larger. This entry belongs to a study of siplizumab effects on memory and regulatory T cells (dated 2019 in TCRdb). With regard to the full study: The study examined how the anti-CD2 antibody siplizumab affects alloreactive T-cell subsets in allogeneic mixed lymphocyte reactions built from human PBMCs. Results the study describes overall, beyond this receptor: Roughly 80-97% of proliferating CD4+ or CD8+ clones could not be assigned a naive or memory phenotype. In reactions with siplizumab, an average of roughly 69% of mappable alloreactive CD4+ clones were Treg-derived, compared with around 30% in control reactions. Because sequences at frequencies below about 10^-5 were poorly captured, only a minor fraction of alloreactive clones could be mapped back to unstimulated subsets. Whether proliferating Tregs from siplizumab cultures actually had suppressive function was not functionally confirmed. The cumulative frequency of alloreactive sequences that could be traced back to unstimulated CD4+ memory T cells was significantly reduced by siplizumab. Unstimulated naive T cells appeared to be more diverse than memory T cells, and naive cells seemed to make a substantial contribution to the alloresponse.

Sorted unstimulated T cells and proliferating T cells recovered from mixed lymphocyte reactions were subjected to TCRbeta CDR3 sequencing. Fresh whole blood from ten HLA-typed healthy donors was used as the source from which PBMCs were isolated. The library was built by means of the immunoSEQ multiplex PCR assay. About 10^5 TCR templates per sample were assayed on the deep sequencing platform. Genomic DNA extracted from sorted T cells was used for TCRbeta CDR3 sequencing. The study's own analysis went as follows. The R programming language was used for the clonal analysis of the TCRbeta CDR3 data. Alloreactive CD4+ and CD8+ clones were identified by comparing unstimulated samples to CFSE-low samples taken after the reaction. Regulatory or non-regulatory origin was assigned to alloreactive CD4+ clones by matching of sequences to sorted unstimulated Treg and non-Treg repertoires. TCRdb retrieved this table from immuneACCESS and kept in-frame rearrangements only. Not all clones are present; in checked studies, unresolved V genes account for under half, and no reason is known for the remainder. The D gene and trimming were derived from the DNA, and the V and J assignments and clone size from that table. The sample profile shows 90,000 to 140,000 clones; 85% to 95% of them were found once. The ten largest clones add up to 0.25% to 0.35% of the sample.

V gives up 4 bases and J gives up 8 bases, and the segment between their germline ends measures 9 bases. Its CDR3 holds 13 amino acids, cysteine through phenylalanine. The sequence is cut down to CDR3 DNA, 39 bases in frame from base 1. From a lookup of the germline V gene, CDR1 and CDR2 are SNHLY and FYNNEI. Sequencing was carried out using CD4+ T cells sorted from blood. This clonotype was obtained from a human donor in good health. Recombination linked TRBV2 to TRBJ1-6, with the D gene too uncertain to name. The DNA sequence is given as TGTGCCAGCAGTGGGACCGGTGATTCACCCCTCCACTTT. It specifies CASSGTGDSPLHF.